The clone carrying this T cell receptor beta chain has more than one count but fewer than ten. Its antigen is not identified. The length of the CDR3 is 17 residues. The V and J ends lost 2 bases and 4 bases respectively, with 21 bases between them. Germline V gene sequence: CDR1 SGHRS, CDR2 YFSETQ. One entry per CDR3 protein results from TCRdb running MiXCR on the RT-PCR reads. The sample contains about 480,000 distinct CDR3 sequences, approximately 13% of which appear only once. This specimen belongs to a study of response to subunit inactivated influenza vaccine. Study results and caveats: Every seasonal influenza vaccination brings in few new T cells, the authors suggested.

The clonotype was recovered from a man in his fifties or sixties who received an inactivated influenza vaccine. The specimen comprised PBMCs from blood, sampled more than 35 days after vaccination. V and J are TRBV5-1 and TRBJ2-5; D assignment may be TRBD1 or TRBD2 (5 bases each). In DNA, the CDR3 is TGCGCCAGCAGCTTCACGTCGGGACGAGAGGCCCCAGAGACCCAGTACTTC. It specifies CASSFTSGREAPETQYF.